This entry lists 29 T cell receptor beta chains sequenced from one sample in a study of low-dose radiotherapy and immunotherapy resistance in tumors. With TRAV- and TRBV-specific primers, first-strand cDNA was made, covering the alpha and beta chains. With a constant-region primer and a V-primer adapter, TCRs were subjected to roughly 18 PCR cycles of amplification. MiXCR, run by TCRdb on the reads, gives a single entry per CDR3 protein. Among under 15,000 distinct CDR3 sequences listed, roughly 66% were seen once. The receptors originated from a human donor with advanced metastatic prostate, ovarian, gallbladder or colorectal cancer (not recorded which). This table probably holds off-target reads from a library built for another chain.

V usage is TRBV5-4 and J usage is TRBJ2-3, with 14 positions matching TRBD2. The ends lost 3 bases at V and 9 bases at J; junction bases unmatched: 6. This CDR3 has 15 amino acids. Germline V gene data show CDR1 as SGHNT and CDR2 as YYREEE (reference sequence). The DNA for the CDR3 is TGTGCCAGCAGCTCCGGGACTAGCGGGAGAGTGACGCAGTATTTT. It codes for CASSSGTSGRVTQYF.

The rearrangement links TRBV2 to TRBJ2-7, with 8 bases lining up with TRBD1. Germline-derived CDR1 and CDR2 are SNHLY and FYNNEI. The ends lost 3 bases at V and 2 bases at J; junction bases unmatched: 6. CDR3 length: 15 amino acids. The CDR3 sequence is CASSERGQVPYEQYF. The CDR3 DNA reads TGTGCCAGCAGTGAGAGGGGACAGGTACCCTACGAGCAGTACTTC.

The genes are TRBV18 and TRBJ2-7; D not certain. The CDR3 has 13 amino acids. Deletions cut 4 bases from V and 0 bases from J, with 7 bases between. Germline lookup yields CDR1 KGHSH and CDR2 LQKENI. The CDR3 sequence: CASSHGSSYEQYF. CDR3 nucleotides: TGTGCCAGCTCACACGGTAGCTCCTACGAGCAGTACTTC.

The rearrangement uses TRBV7-2 and TRBJ2-3; no definite D call. In germline, CDR1 is SGHTA, CDR2 FQGNSA. The CDR3 totals 14 residues. V gave up 6 bases and J gave up 4 bases, with 14 bases separating them. The CDR3 DNA sequence: TGTGCCAGCAGTCCCACTAATCTTCCAGATACGCAGTATTTT. Translated: CASSPTNLPDTQYF.

The chain joins TRBV20-1 to TRBJ2-7; tentatively, D is TRBD1 or TRBD2 (5 bases each). CDR3 length: 14 residues. Trimming cost V 6 bases and J 0 bases, with 15 bases left between them. Germline-derived CDR1 and CDR2 are DFQATT and SNEGSKA (reference sequence). The CDR3 nucleotides are TGCAGTGCCCCCAGGGTAGGGAGCTCCTACGAGCAGTACTTC. As protein: CSAPRVGSSYEQYF.

The chain is built from TRBV12-3 or TRBV12-4 and TRBJ2-6; no definite D call. Deletions cut 3 bases from V and 0 bases from J, with 9 bases between. The CDR3 is made up of 16 amino acids. CDR3 loop: CASSLGGGSGANVLTF. The CDR3 coding sequence is TGTGCCAGCAGTTTGGGCGGTGGCTCTGGGGCCAACGTCCTGACTTTC.

The chain is built from TRBV7-2 and TRBJ2-7; D is unresolved. This CDR3 is built from 16 residues. Trimming stripped 5 bases from V and 3 bases from J, with 20 bases between. The germline gives CDR1 SGHTA, CDR2 FQGNSA. The DNA of the CDR3 is TGTGCCAGCAGCCCCGAGGTGTCCAGGACCCTCTACGAGCAGTACTTC. Protein sequence: CASSPEVSRTLYEQYF.

The V and J genes are TRBV13 and TRBJ2-5; D is unresolved. The CDR3 runs to 12 residues. V was cut by 5 bases and J by 2 bases, with 6 bases left in between. The germline CDR1 and CDR2 sequences are PRHDT and FYEKMQ (reference sequence). The CDR3 sequence is CASSRTQETQYF. CDR3 DNA: TGTGCCAGCAGCCGAACACAAGAGACCCAGTACTTC.

The rearrangement links TRBV5-1 to TRBJ1-1; no reliable D call. From germline, CDR1 is SGHRS and CDR2 YFSETQ. The ends were cut back, 0 bases at V and 8 bases at J, with 8 bases in the middle. The CDR3 is made up of 12 amino acids. Here the CDR3 reads CASSLESREAFF. CDR3 coding DNA: TGCGCCAGCAGCTTGGAAAGCCGGGAAGCTTTCTTT.

There are a few counts of this clonotype. The chain employs TRBV28 and TRBJ2-3; 10 bases fit TRBD2. This CDR3 is 18 amino acids long. Trimming at V came to 4 bases and at J to 0 bases, leaving 10 bases not matched to a gene. Germline V gives CDR1 MDHEN, CDR2 SYDVKM. The CDR3 nucleotides read TGTGCCAGCAGTTCCCGACTAGCGGGCATTACTAGCACAGATACGCAGTATTTT. Translated, it gives CASSSRLAGITSTDTQYF.

In this sample, this clonotype turned up a few times. This chain links TRBV18 with TRBJ1-1; 7 nucleotides line up with TRBD1. This CDR3 comprises 14 residues. With 5 bases clipped from V and 1 base from J, the junction kept 4 bases outside the gene matches. Germline lookup yields CDR1 KGHSH and CDR2 LQKENI. CDR3 DNA sequence: TGTGCCAGCTCATGGGACAGAACGAACACTGAAGCTTTCTTT. Its protein is CASSWDRTNTEAFF. Filled out from reference TRBV18 and TRBJ1-1, the complete variable domain reads NAGVMQNPRHLVRRRGQEARLRCSPMKGHSHVYWYRQLPEEGLKFMVYLQKENIIDESGMPKERFSAEFPKEGPSILRIQQVVRGDSAAYFCASSWDRTNTEAFFGQGTRLTVV.

V usage is TRBV4-1 and J usage is TRBJ2-1, with unresolved D. Germline assignment: CDR1 MGHRA and CDR2 YSYEKL. The V end was cut by 4 bases, the J end by 6 bases, with 7 bases between. This CDR3 has 12 residues. This CDR3 reads CASSPTANEQFF. CDR3 nucleotide sequence: TGCGCCAGCAGCCCCACGGCCAATGAGCAGTTCTTC.

The V and J genes are TRBV9 and TRBJ2-7, with 9 nucleotides matching TRBD1. Unmatched junction bases numbered 7, after V lost 4 bases and J lost 2 bases. Germline V lookup: CDR1 SGDLS, CDR2 YYNGEE. The CDR3 spans 15 residues. The DNA for the CDR3 is TGTGCCAGCAGCCTTACAGGGGGCGAAGCCTACGAGCAGTACTTC. Amino acid sequence: CASSLTGGEAYEQYF. Together with reference TRBV9 and TRBJ2-7, the CDR3 gives the full variable domain: DSGVTQTPKHLITATGQRVTLRCSPRSGDLSVYWYQQSLDQGLQFLIQYYNGEERAKGNILERFSAQQFPDLHSELNLSSLELGDSALYFCASSLTGGEAYEQYFGPGTRLTVT.

As regards this clonotype: At one end the junction does not follow the germline gene, possibly because of a read error. The chain uses TRBV4-1 and TRBJ2-1; D possibly corresponds to TRBD1 (5 bases). The CDR3 sequence is 17 residues long. The germline V gene encodes CDR1 MGHRA and CDR2 YSYEKL. The CDR3 is CASSQAAALGVYNEQFF. For the CDR3, the DNA is TGTGCCAGCAGCCAAGCTGCGGCCCTAGGGGTCTACAATGAGCAGTTCTTC.

This clonotype was picked up a small number of times. The J gene is TRBJ2-1, the V gene TRBV24-1, with 11 positions matching TRBD2. With 9 bases clipped from V and 4 bases from J, the junction kept 7 bases outside the gene matches. This CDR3 spans 15 amino acids. The V gene's germline CDR1 is KGHDR and CDR2 SFDVKD. The CDR3 loop reads CATGPASGRYNEQFF. The CDR3 DNA follows: TGTGCCACCGGACCCGCTAGCGGGAGGTACAATGAGCAGTTCTTC.

This clonotype was observed a few times. V and J are TRBV6-8 and TRBJ2-1, with 7 bases matching TRBD2. The germline V gene has CDR1 MNHGY and CDR2 SAAAGT. The CDR3 length is 15 residues. V trimming: 5 bases; J trimming: 5 bases; junction bases outside the gene matches: 9. CDR3 coding DNA: TGTGCCAGCAGTCGCGGACTAGACAAGAACAATGAGCAGTTCTTC. It is translated as CASSRGLDKNNEQFF.

The rearrangement joins TRBV15 to TRBJ2-7; D ambiguous. There are 14 residues in the CDR3. Trimming removed 3 bases at V and 3 bases at J, with 12 bases between. Germline V gene sequence: CDR1 LNHNV, CDR2 YYDKDF (reference sequence). CDR3 sequence reads: CATSRAGPLYEQYF. The CDR3 region has the DNA TGTGCCACCAGCAGGGCAGGACCACTCTACGAGCAGTACTTC.

The chain is built from TRBV29-1 and TRBJ2-3; tentative D call: TRBD2 (5 bases). The ends were cut back, 0 bases at V and 4 bases at J, with 5 bases in the middle. CDR3 size: 12 residues. Looked up from germline, CDR1 is SQVTM and CDR2 is ANQGSEA. The CDR3 DNA reads as TGCAGCGTTGAAGACGGGGCAGATACGCAGTATTTT. It specifies CSVEDGADTQYF.

This chain connects TRBV7-2 to TRBJ1-1, with D possibly matching TRBD1 (5 bases). The CDR3 contains 13 residues. Trimming took 5 bases from V and 2 from J, leaving 9 bases between them. Germline V gives CDR1 SGHTA, CDR2 FQGNSA. Here the CDR3 reads CASSRQSNTEAFF. In DNA, the CDR3 is TGTGCCAGCAGCCGACAGAGTAACACTGAAGCTTTCTTT. The entire variable domain, with the rest obtained from reference TRBV7-2 and TRBJ1-1, is as follows: GAGVSQSPSNKVTEKGKDVELRCDPISGHTALYWYRQSLGQGLEFLIYFQGNSAPDKSGLPSDRFSAERTGGSVSTLTIQRTQQEDSAVYLCASSRQSNTEAFFGQGTRLTVV.

This clonotype occurred a few times. The gene calls are TRBV14 and TRBJ2-1, with a tentative D call TRBD2 (5 bases). CDR3 length equals 15 residues. Germline V gives CDR1 SGHDN, CDR2 FVKESK. V shed 1 base and J shed 0 bases, with 7 bases lying between them. CDR3 bases: TGTGCCAGCAGCCAAGTAAGCGGCTCCTACAATGAGCAGTTCTTC. This sequence encodes CASSQVSGSYNEQFF. Full variable domain (rest looked up from reference TRBV14 and TRBJ2-1): EAGVTQFPSHSVIEKGQTVTLRCDPISGHDNLYWYRRVMGKEIKFLLHFVKESKQDESGMPNNRFLAERTGGTYSTLKVQPAELEDSGVYFCASSQVSGSYNEQFFGPGTRLTVL.

V is TRBV6-1 and J is TRBJ1-5; D may be TRBD1 (6 bases). CDR3 size: 13 residues. Trimming left V 5 bases short and J 5 bases short, with 10 bases between. Germline-derived CDR1 and CDR2 are MNHNS and SASEGT. CDR3 residues: CASSPGVDQPQHF. In nucleotides, the CDR3 is TGTGCCAGCAGTCCAGGGGTGGATCAGCCCCAGCATTTT.

The rearrangement joins TRBV28 to TRBJ1-6; TRBD1 might be the D (5 bases). The V gene lost 3 bases and the J gene lost 5 bases, with 11 bases spanning the gap. CDR3 length: 15 amino acids. CDR1 and CDR2 from the germline V gene are MDHEN and SYDVKM. CDR3 nucleotides: TGTGCCAGCAGTTTTTCCTGGGGGGATAATTCACCCCTCCACTTT. Amino acids: CASSFSWGDNSPLHF. Full variable domain (outside the CDR3, taken from reference TRBV28 and TRBJ1-6): DVKVTQSSRYLVKRTGEKVFLECVQDMDHENMFWYRQDPGLGLRLIYFSYDVKMKEKGDIPEGYSVSREKKERFSLILESASTNQTSMYLCASSFSWGDNSPLHFGNGTRLTVT.

This clonotype was recorded only once. The rearrangement uses TRBV18 and TRBJ2-1, with 11 bases identical to TRBD2. CDR3 length: 16 amino acids. CDR1 and CDR2 (germline): KGHSH, LQKENI. The V gene end was trimmed by 3 bases and the J gene end by 7 bases; junction bases not matched to a gene: 8. The CDR3 reads CASSPLLAGVGNEQFF. CDR3 DNA sequence: TGTGCCAGCTCACCCCTACTAGCGGGAGTTGGTAATGAGCAGTTCTTC. The entire variable domain, with the rest obtained from reference TRBV18 and TRBJ2-1, is as follows: NAGVMQNPRHLVRRRGQEARLRCSPMKGHSHVYWYRQLPEEGLKFMVYLQKENIIDESGMPKERFSAEFPKEGPSILRIQQVVRGDSAAYFCASSPLLAGVGNEQFFGPGTRLTVL.

CDR3 amino acids: CSARDKHRPNTGELFF. CDR3 coding DNA: TGCAGTGCTAGAGATAAACACAGACCGAACACCGGGGAGCTGTTTTTT. This rearrangement joins TRBV20-1 to TRBJ2-2; D call uncertain. From germline, CDR1 is DFQATT and CDR2 SNEGSKA (reference sequence). CDR3 length equals 16 residues. V shed 0 bases and J shed 0 bases, with 11 bases lying between them.

The CDR3 is CASSSRLGELFF. In DNA form, the CDR3 reads TGTGCCAGCAGCTCCCGTCTCGGGGAGCTGTTTTTT. The chain employs TRBV9 and TRBJ2-2; D is unresolved. Germline V gives CDR1 SGDLS, CDR2 YYNGEE. Trimming removed 4 bases from V and 7 bases from J, with 8 bases in between. CDR3 length: 12 amino acids.

The rearrangement uses TRBV5-1 and TRBJ2-7; TRBD2 matches at 14 bases. CDR1 is SGHRS and CDR2 is YFSETQ in the germline V gene. There are 15 residues in the CDR3. V was clipped by 3 bases and J by 3 bases; unmatched bases: 2. The CDR3 sequence is CASSSGTSGGYEQYF. The DNA for the CDR3 is TGCGCCAGCAGCTCGGGGACTAGCGGGGGCTACGAGCAGTACTTC.

The chain joins TRBV7-2 to TRBJ1-1; 8 nucleotides line up with TRBD1. CDR3 length equals 13 residues. Trimming took 5 bases from V and 8 from J; bases not matched to a gene: 7. CDR1 and CDR2 from the germline V gene are SGHTA and FQGNSA. The DNA for the CDR3 is TGTGCCAGCAGCCGGAGCTGGGACAGGGAAGCTTTCTTT. Its translation: CASSRSWDREAFF.

V gene TRBV7-8 combines with J gene TRBJ2-6; TRBD2 is a possible D gene (6 bases). The V gene lost 1 base and the J gene lost 0 bases, with 7 bases spanning the gap. CDR3 length: 16 residues. CDR1 and CDR2 (germline): SGHVS, FQNEAQ. The CDR3 nucleotides are TGTGCCAGCAGCTTAGTGGGGGGCTCTGGGGCCAACGTCCTGACTTTC. Amino acids: CASSLVGGSGANVLTF.

The rearrangement links TRBV25-1 to TRBJ2-7; tentative D call: TRBD1 (6 bases). V lost 7 bases and J lost 1, with 11 bases in between. The CDR3 is 13 residues long. Germline loops: CDR1 MGHDK, CDR2 SYGVNS. The CDR3 is CASTGTPSYEQYF. The CDR3 nucleotides are TGTGCCAGCACCGGGACACCTTCCTACGAGCAGTACTTC.